Each of the 22 T cell receptor beta chains below was sequenced from the same sample in a study of OX40 agonist ivuxolimab in advanced cancers. Assay used: immunoSEQ multiplex PCR; TCRdb lists only in-frame clones, some missing. The sample includes roughly 72,000 clones, 85% to 90% of them seen just once. This material consisted of CD4+ or CD8+ T cells sorted from blood, taken in a trial of the OX40 agonist ivuxolimab. Receptor source: an adult with an advanced solid tumor such as melanoma, head and neck, liver or kidney cancer.

The chain is built from TRBV25-1 and TRBJ1-3; no firm D call. V was shortened by 5 bases and J by 4 bases, with 12 bases between the two germline ends. Germline V gene lookup returns CDR1 MGHDK and CDR2 SYGVNS. This CDR3 has 14 amino acids. DNA for the CDR3: TGTGCCAGCAGTCGGGAGTCTTCAGGAAACACCATATATTTT. Translated: CASSRESSGNTIYF.

This rearrangement joins TRBV4-2 to TRBJ2-2, with D possibly called TRBD1 or TRBD2 (5 bases each). Per the germline V gene, CDR1 is LGHNA and CDR2 is YNFKEQ. The CDR3 totals 14 residues. Deletions cut 1 base from V and 7 bases from J, with 10 bases between. CDR3 nucleotides: TGTGCCAGCAGCCAAGGGGGACGCTACGGGGAGCTGTTTTTT. Its protein is CASSQGGRYGELFF.

The rearrangement joins TRBV27 to TRBJ2-1; 9 bases match TRBD2. The V segment lost 4 bases and the J segment 8 bases; nucleotides outside the gene matches: 9. Germline V gives CDR1 MNHEY, CDR2 SMNVEV (reference sequence). The CDR3 sequence is 15 residues long. CDR3 protein: CASSWAASGNYEQFF. CDR3 nucleotides: TGTGCCAGCAGTTGGGCGGCTAGCGGGAACTATGAGCAGTTCTTC.

The V and J genes are TRBV5-4 and TRBJ2-7, with D perhaps matching TRBD2 (5 bases). This CDR3 spans 14 amino acids. V dropped 4 bases and J dropped 4 bases, with 15 bases sitting between them. Germline lookup yields CDR1 SGHNT and CDR2 YYREEE (reference sequence). CDR3 in amino acids: CASSQERTSYEQYF. The DNA of the CDR3 is TGTGCCAGCAGCCAAGAGCGGACTTCTTACGAGCAGTACTTC.

This chain joins TRBV19 and TRBJ2-7; 8 nucleotides agree with TRBD1. V gave up 5 bases and J gave up 8 bases; unmatched junction bases: 11. CDR3 size: 14 residues. Germline V gene data show CDR1 as LNHDA and CDR2 as SQIVND (reference sequence). The CDR3 DNA reads as TGTGCCAGTAGTTGGACAGGGTATTACGAGAAGCAGTACTTC. Protein product: CASSWTGYYEKQYF.

The rearrangement links TRBV7-9 to TRBJ1-1, with 7 bases identical to TRBD1. The junction had 14 bases not matched to a gene; V was cut back by 7 bases and J by 6 bases. The CDR3 totals 15 residues. Looked up from germline, CDR1 is SEHNR and CDR2 is FQNEAQ (reference sequence). The CDR3 sequence: CASTTRNRGHAEAFF. In nucleotides, the CDR3 is TGTGCCAGCACCACCAGAAATAGGGGGCACGCTGAAGCTTTCTTT.

The V call is TRBV6-6, the J call TRBJ2-7; D is uncertain. V shed 7 bases and J shed 6 bases, with 19 bases lying between them. The CDR3 is made up of 14 amino acids. The germline CDR1 and CDR2 sequences are MNHNY and SVGAGI (reference sequence). CDR3 nucleotides: TGTGCCAGCATCTCTAAGCCCCACTGGGCCGAGCAGTACTTC. Translating gives CASISKPHWAEQYF.

The rearrangement uses TRBV2 and TRBJ2-3; TRBD2 might be the D (6 bases). V was cut by 4 bases and J by 4 bases, with 12 bases left in between. This CDR3 is built from 14 residues. Per the germline V gene, CDR1 is SNHLY and CDR2 is FYNNEI. The CDR3 spells CASSAQGGADTQYF. The CDR3 coding sequence is TGTGCCAGCAGTGCCCAGGGAGGCGCAGATACGCAGTATTTT.

CDR3 protein: CATRPQGRGTDTQYF. The DNA for the CDR3 is TGTGCCACAAGACCCCAGGGGAGGGGGACAGATACGCAGTATTTT. The chain couples TRBV10-3 to TRBJ2-3; TRBD2 is a possible D gene (7 bases). V lost 10 bases to trimming and J lost 3 bases, with 20 bases between them. The CDR3 contains 15 residues. Germline V CDR1 and CDR2: ENHRY, SYGVKD.

As to this clone: The junction shows a germline mismatch at one end, possibly a read error. The CDR3 bases are TGTGCTAGCAGCAGCGGACTAGCGGGAGCGGCGGGAGAGACCCAGTACTTC. Translated, it gives CASSSGLAGAAGETQYF. J is TRBJ2-5 and V is TRBV7-7, with 13 bases matching TRBD2. The CDR3 sequence is 17 residues long. Germline lookup yields CDR1 SSHAT and CDR2 FNYEAQ (reference sequence).

This chain joins TRBV13 and TRBJ2-2, with 7 positions matching TRBD2. The junction had 7 bases not matched to a gene; V was cut back by 0 bases and J by 3 bases. This CDR3 has 17 residues. Per the germline V gene, CDR1 is PRHDT and CDR2 is FYEKMQ (reference sequence). The chain's CDR3 is CASSLGGGFFHTGELFF. The CDR3 coding sequence is TGTGCCAGCAGCTTAGGCGGGGGGTTTTTCCACACCGGGGAGCTGTTTTTT.

The chain employs TRBV7-2 and TRBJ1-1, with unresolved D. V was trimmed by 5 bases and J by 1 base, leaving 11 bases between them. There are 14 residues in the CDR3. Per the germline V gene, CDR1 is SGHTA and CDR2 is FQGNSA. This chain's CDR3 is CASSAGRRNTEAFF. In nucleotides, the CDR3 is TGTGCCAGCAGCGCCGGTAGGAGGAACACTGAAGCTTTCTTT.

CDR3 in amino acids: CASSVPLAASTDTQYF. CDR3 nucleotide sequence: TGTGCCAGCAGCGTACCTCTAGCAGCGAGCACAGATACGCAGTATTTT. This chain connects TRBV9 to TRBJ2-3; D possibly corresponds to TRBD2 (5 bases). The CDR3 has 16 residues. The V gene's germline CDR1 is SGDLS and CDR2 YYNGEE. V lost 1 base and J lost 0, with 12 bases in between.

This chain links TRBV5-1 with TRBJ2-4; 8 bases align to TRBD1. Trimming at V came to 5 bases and at J to 8 bases, leaving 9 bases not matched to a gene. The CDR3 is 14 residues long. Germline CDR1 and CDR2: SGHRS and YFSETQ. The DNA of the CDR3 is TGCGCCAGCAGTCTTGCCCCAGGGGGCGACATTCAGTACTTC. Amino acid sequence: CASSLAPGGDIQYF.

The J gene is TRBJ2-1, the V gene TRBV15; 10 bases align to TRBD2. V shed 1 base and J 2 bases; nucleotides not matched to a gene: 5. This CDR3 is built from 17 residues. In germline, CDR1 is LNHNV, CDR2 YYDKDF (reference sequence). The CDR3 nucleotides read TGTGCCACCAGCAGAGCCCGGACTAGCGGTACCTACAATGAGCAGTTCTTC. It encodes CATSRARTSGTYNEQFF.

Only one count was recorded for this clone. The chain joins TRBV11-3 to TRBJ2-5; 9 bases align to TRBD1. V shed 4 bases, J shed 4 bases, and the junction held 4 bases outside the gene matches. Looked up from germline, CDR1 is SGHNT and CDR2 is YENEEA. This CDR3 has 14 amino acids. The CDR3 is CASSSGQGRETQYF. As DNA, the CDR3 is TGTGCCAGCAGCTCGGGACAGGGCCGAGAGACCCAGTACTTC.

The rearrangement links TRBV6-1 to TRBJ1-5, with 9 bases fitting TRBD1. Trimming cost V 4 bases and J 6 bases; bases outside gene matches: 1. This CDR3 is built from 13 residues. The germline CDR1 and CDR2 sequences are MNHNS and SASEGT. CDR3: CASSGTGVQPQHF. The CDR3 DNA is TGTGCCAGCAGTGGGACAGGGGTTCAGCCCCAGCATTTT.

The chain joins TRBV9 to TRBJ1-1; D is ambiguous. CDR1 and CDR2 from the germline V gene are SGDLS and YYNGEE. The V and J ends lost 0 bases and 1 base respectively, with 7 bases between them. The CDR3 consists of 14 residues. CDR3 amino acids: CASSVVAGNTEAFF. The CDR3 region has the DNA TGTGCCAGCAGCGTAGTGGCGGGGAACACTGAAGCTTTCTTT.

This sequence joins TRBV7-9 and TRBJ2-3; D might be TRBD1 (5 bases). V was pared by 1 base and J by 4 bases, with 12 bases between. Looked up from germline, CDR1 is SEHNR and CDR2 is FQNEAQ (reference sequence). This CDR3 comprises 15 residues. In nucleotides, the CDR3 is TGTGCCAGCAGCTTAGGGCAGGGTAATTCAGATACGCAGTATTTT. Translating gives CASSLGQGNSDTQYF.

The CDR3 loop reads CASSLAVSSYNEQFF. Here the CDR3 DNA reads TGTGCCAGCAGCTTAGCGGTTAGCTCCTACAATGAGCAGTTCTTC. V is TRBV7-3 and J is TRBJ2-1; D unresolved. The V end lost 2 bases, the J end lost 0 bases, and 8 bases lay between the germline ends. Germline assignment: CDR1 SGHTA and CDR2 FQGTGA. This CDR3 is 15 amino acids long.

The chain joins TRBV5-4 to TRBJ2-3, with 8 bases that match TRBD1. This CDR3 comprises 17 residues. Per the germline V gene, CDR1 is SGHNT and CDR2 is YYREEE (reference sequence). V lost 0 bases to trimming and J lost 4 bases; unmatched junction nucleotides: 10. CDR3: CASSLDPGGQLADTQYF. CDR3 nucleotides: TGTGCCAGCAGCTTGGATCCAGGGGGCCAGTTGGCAGATACGCAGTATTTT.

The chain has TRBV6-6 and TRBJ1-6; 7 bases are a match to TRBD1. Germline V gene lookup returns CDR1 MNHNY and CDR2 SVGAGI (reference sequence). V lost 7 bases and J lost 7; bases outside the gene matches: 7. The CDR3 is 14 amino acids. The CDR3 reads CASTHGQVNSPLHF. DNA of the CDR3: TGTGCCAGCACCCACGGACAGGTGAATTCACCCCTCCACTTT.